The source of this TCR beta chain is a study of T-cell memory formation after mild COVID-19. Study details: Clusters were largely donor specific.

Employing constant-segment primers, 5'RACE generated TCR alpha and TCR beta cDNA libraries bearing sample barcodes and UMIs. TCRdb independently ran MiXCR on the 5' RACE reads; one entry per CDR3 protein. This sample carries about 560,000 distinct CDR3 sequences, around 16% of them seen once, and the ten largest clones take around 8.1%. The sample was PBMCs or a T cell subset sorted from them (not recorded which). The receptor was derived from an adult woman who had mild COVID-19 (a few samples of this study predate the infection). Cell type and time point are not known.

CDR3 in amino acids: CAWSPAGYGYTF. CDR3 DNA: TGTGCCTGGAGTCCCGCGGGCTATGGCTACACCTTC. The chain carries TRBV30 and TRBJ1-2; D is ambiguous. The V gene's germline CDR1 is GTSNPN and CDR2 SVGIG (reference sequence). CDR3 length: 12 residues. V was clipped by 2 bases and J by 4 bases, with 8 bases between them. The complete variable domain, with remaining parts taken from reference TRBV30 and TRBJ1-2, reads SQTIHQWPATLVQPVGSPLSLECTVEGTSNPNLYWYRQAAGRGLQLLFYSVGIGQISSEVPQNLSASRPQDRQFILSSKKLLLSDSGFYLCAWSPAGYGYTFGSGTRLTVV.